The 11 T cell receptor beta chains given below trace back to one sample, sequenced in a study of T cells in Graves' hyperthyroidism and ophthalmopathy. RNA transcripts gave rise to amplified TCR beta CDR3 regions. First-round RT-PCR with HTBI primers amplified the TCR CDR3 region. From the multiplex PCR reads, TCRdb called clonotypes with MiXCR, one entry per CDR3 protein. The table lists a few hundred thousand distinct CDR3 sequences, roughly 14% of them singletons, with less than 25% in the top ten. The sample taken for sequencing was blood. Source of these receptors: a man aged 25 to 40 with Graves' hyperthyroidism that later progressed to Graves' ophthalmopathy.

This clonotype was detected ten times or more. The genes are TRBV19 and TRBJ2-5, with D perhaps TRBD2 (6 bases). Trimming left V 3 bases short and J 5 bases short, with 10 bases between. This CDR3 has 13 residues. Germline V lookup: CDR1 LNHDA, CDR2 SQIVND (reference sequence). The CDR3 nucleotides read TGTGCCAGTAGTATCGGGGGTTTGGAGACCCAGTACTTC. Translating gives CASSIGGLETQYF.

This clonotype was counted between two and nine times. The chain is built from TRBV20-1 and TRBJ2-1; 13 nucleotides line up with TRBD2. CDR1 and CDR2 from the germline V gene are DFQATT and SNEGSKA (reference sequence). Trimming cost V 5 bases and J 9 bases; bases outside gene matches: 10. This CDR3 comprises 15 residues. In DNA, the CDR3 is TGCAGTGCTTTAGGACTAGCGGGGGCCCCCAGTGAGCAGTTCTTC. Its protein is CSALGLAGAPSEQFF.

This clonotype has a count of ten or more. The J gene is TRBJ2-5, the V gene TRBV6-1, with D possibly TRBD1 on 6 matching bases. Looked up from germline, CDR1 is MNHNS and CDR2 is SASEGT. Trimming removed 4 bases at V and 4 bases at J, with 19 bases between. This CDR3 has 16 amino acids. The CDR3 DNA sequence: TGTGCCAGCAGTGGGGGACAAGCCGATCCTCGAGAGACCCAGTACTTC. It codes for CASSGGQADPRETQYF.

This clonotype showed up just a few times. J is TRBJ1-5 and V is TRBV4-1; unclear D gene. CDR1 is MGHRA, CDR2 YSYEKL, per germline. The CDR3 extends over 17 amino acids. V lost 1 base and J 1 base, leaving 14 bases between the germline ends. The CDR3 region is CASSQGGGNPSNQPQHF. DNA for the CDR3: TGCGCCAGCAGCCAAGGCGGCGGGAATCCGAGCAATCAGCCCCAGCATTTT.

The V gene is TRBV11-1, the J gene TRBJ2-3, with 11 bases lining up with TRBD2. The CDR3 length is 12 residues. J was trimmed by 11 bases and V by 4 bases; bases with no gene match: 2. Germline V gene data show CDR1 as SGHAT and CDR2 as FQDESV (reference sequence). CDR3 bases: TGTGCCAGCAGCTCTAGCGGGGGGAAGCAGTATTTT. Residues: CASSSSGGKQYF.

This clonotype was counted between two and nine times. The chain carries TRBV29-1 and TRBJ1-1; D is ambiguous. From germline, CDR1 is SQVTM and CDR2 ANQGSEA. The CDR3 consists of 12 residues. The ends were cut back, 7 bases at V and 4 bases at J, with 13 bases in the middle. The CDR3, as DNA: TGCAGCGGGAAGCAGTCCAGCACTGAAGCTTTCTTT. Translating it yields CSGKQSSTEAFF. The full variable domain, in which reference TRBV29-1 and TRBJ1-1 provide the parts outside the CDR3, is SAVISQKPSRDICQRGTSLTIQCQVDSQVTMMFWYRQQPGQSLTLIATANQGSEATYESGFVIDKFPISRPNLTFSTLTVSNMSPEDSSIYLCSGKQSSTEAFFGQGTRLTVV.

This clonotype was detected ten times or more. The chain links TRBV7-8 to TRBJ2-5; D remains ambiguous. CDR1 is SGHVS, CDR2 FQNEAQ, per germline. The CDR3 is 12 amino acids. Deletions cut 3 bases from V and 3 bases from J, with 5 bases between. Here the CDR3 reads CASSFLEETQYF. The CDR3 DNA reads TGTGCCAGCAGCTTCCTAGAAGAGACCCAGTACTTC.

This clonotype has ten or more counts. The genes are TRBV9 and TRBJ1-1; D unresolved. The CDR3 extends over 16 amino acids. V gave up 0 bases and J gave up 0 bases, with 12 bases separating them. The germline V gene has CDR1 SGDLS and CDR2 YYNGEE. The CDR3 nucleotides read TGTGCCAGCAGCGTAGTGTTCACTGACTTGAACACTGAAGCTTTCTTT. This encodes CASSVVFTDLNTEAFF. Complete variable domain (other parts from reference TRBV9 and TRBJ1-1): DSGVTQTPKHLITATGQRVTLRCSPRSGDLSVYWYQQSLDQGLQFLIQYYNGEERAKGNILERFSAQQFPDLHSELNLSSLELGDSALYFCASSVVFTDLNTEAFFGQGTRLTVV.

This sequence joins TRBV5-1 and TRBJ2-5, with D unclear. CDR3 size: 14 residues. The germline CDR1 and CDR2 sequences are SGHRS and YFSETQ. V lost 0 bases, J lost 5 bases, and 11 bases lay in between. The CDR3 DNA sequence: TGCGCCAGCAGCTTGGACCCCTTGGGCGAGACCCAGTACTTC. This gives the protein CASSLDPLGETQYF.

The V call is TRBV29-1, the J call TRBJ2-2; 7 positions agree with TRBD2. This CDR3 has 14 amino acids. Germline V lookup: CDR1 SQVTM, CDR2 ANQGSEA. The V segment lost 7 bases and the J segment 4 bases; nucleotides outside the gene matches: 9. The CDR3 bases are TGCAGCGGTTCTGGCGGGGGAGGCACCGGGGAGCTGTTTTTT. This codes for CSGSGGGGTGELFF.

This clonotype was seen a few times. The chain employs TRBV5-1 and TRBJ1-2; D is uncertain. CDR1 is SGHRS and CDR2 is YFSETQ in the germline V gene. Trimming took off 0 bases at V and 2 bases at J, with 11 bases between the two ends. The CDR3 runs 15 residues. CDR3 residues: CASSLDGQINYGYTF. DNA of the CDR3: TGCGCCAGCAGCTTGGATGGGCAGATAAACTATGGCTACACCTTC.